The 24 T cell receptor beta chains reported below all come from one sample, sequenced in a study of blood T cell repertoires in COVID-19. Sequenced by immunoSEQ multiplex PCR; TCRdb stores in-frame clones only, minus some. The data hold 150,000 to 200,000 clones, with over 80% observed a single time. Sequencing input: PBMCs or T cells enriched from blood (not recorded which). These receptor sequences come from a woman aged 50 to 60 who had recovered from COVID-19.

The chain joins TRBV6-5 to TRBJ1-6; D uncertain. Germline CDR1 reads MNHEY; CDR2 reads SVGAGI. V lost 4 bases to trimming and J lost 0 bases, with 7 bases between them. There are 15 residues in the CDR3. CDR3 sequence reads: CASSLGVSYNSPLHF. The CDR3 nucleotides read TGTGCCAGCAGTTTAGGAGTCTCCTATAATTCACCCCTCCACTTT.

This clone was seen only a few times. V and J are TRBV7-9 and TRBJ2-5; 15 positions match TRBD2. The CDR3 spans 16 residues. The germline V gene encodes CDR1 SEHNR and CDR2 FQNEAQ (reference sequence). V lost 6 bases and J lost 2; bases outside the gene matches: 4. This chain's CDR3 is CASRKGTSGGQETQYF. In DNA, the CDR3 is TGTGCCAGCAGGAAGGGGACTAGCGGGGGGCAAGAGACCCAGTACTTC. Filled out from reference TRBV7-9 and TRBJ2-5, the complete variable domain reads DTGVSQNPRHKITKRGQNVTFRCDPISEHNRLYWYRQTLGQGPEFLTYFQNEAQLEKSRLLSDRFSAERPKGSFSTLEIQRTEQGDSAMYLCASRKGTSGGQETQYFGPGTRLLVL.

The rearrangement links TRBV7-3 to TRBJ2-1; the match to TRBD2 covers 15 bases. Germline V lookup: CDR1 SGHTA, CDR2 FQGTGA. CDR3 length: 19 residues. With 2 bases clipped from V and 10 bases from J, the junction kept 15 bases outside the gene matches. DNA for the CDR3: TGTGCCAGCAGCTTACCCCCCTCTACAGGACTAGCGGGGGGGGGCGAGCAGTTCTTC. Residues: CASSLPPSTGLAGGGEQFF.

The chain has TRBV30 and TRBJ1-1; D possibly corresponds to TRBD1 (6 bases). Trimming took off 2 bases at V and 4 bases at J, with 14 bases between the two ends. In germline, CDR1 is GTSNPN, CDR2 SVGIG (reference sequence). This CDR3 comprises 14 residues. The CDR3 nucleotides read TGTGCCTGGAGTCCAGACAGGACCTCCACTGAAGCTTTCTTT. Translating it yields CAWSPDRTSTEAFF.

V usage is TRBV25-1 and J usage is TRBJ2-1, with 7 bases aligning to TRBD1. V lost 2 bases, J lost 8 bases, and 15 bases stayed unmatched. The CDR3 runs to 17 residues. Germline lookup yields CDR1 MGHDK and CDR2 SYGVNS. The CDR3 region has the DNA TGTGCCAGCAGTGAAAAAGGCCGAAGACAGGGTATGGATGAGCAGTTCTTC. It encodes CASSEKGRRQGMDEQFF.

This chain joins TRBV19 and TRBJ1-6; 9 nucleotides line up with TRBD1. CDR3 length equals 17 residues. Per the germline V gene, CDR1 is LNHDA and CDR2 is SQIVND (reference sequence). The V segment lost 5 bases and the J segment 5 bases; nucleotides outside the gene matches: 10. The CDR3 is CASSLLRDREDNSPLHF. CDR3 nucleotides: TGTGCCAGTAGTCTCCTCCGGGACAGGGAGGATAATTCACCCCTCCACTTT.

This clone was found many times. The genes are TRBV24-1 and TRBJ2-1; no firm D call. The V gene lost 8 bases and the J gene lost 3 bases, with 13 bases spanning the gap. Per the germline V gene, CDR1 is KGHDR and CDR2 is SFDVKD. The CDR3 extends over 14 amino acids. CDR3 sequence (DNA): TGTGCCACCAATCGGAGATCCATCTACAATGAGCAGTTCTTC. Its translation is CATNRRSIYNEQFF.

The gene calls are TRBV11-3 and TRBJ1-1, with D perhaps matching TRBD1 (5 bases). V gave up 0 bases and J gave up 6 bases, with 17 bases separating them. Germline-derived CDR1 and CDR2 are SGHNT and YENEEA. The CDR3 is 16 residues long. The CDR3 protein is CASSLERGAGGAEAFF. The CDR3 DNA is TGTGCCAGCAGCTTAGAGCGCGGGGCCGGAGGGGCTGAAGCTTTCTTT. Using reference TRBV11-3 and TRBJ1-1 for the parts outside the CDR3, the full variable domain is EAGVVQSPRYKIIEKKQPVAFWCNPISGHNTLYWYLQNLGQGPELLIRYENEEAVDDSQLPKDRFSAERLKGVDSTLKIQPAELGDSAVYLCASSLERGAGGAEAFFGQGTRLTVV.

The J gene is TRBJ1-2, the V gene TRBV6-5; 7 bases are a match to TRBD1. Germline CDR1 reads MNHEY; CDR2 reads SVGAGI. J lost 6 bases, V lost 11 bases, and 12 bases had no gene match. CDR3 length: 13 residues. The CDR3 DNA reads as TGTGCCGGACGAGACAGGGAGGTAGATGGCTACACCTTC. Protein sequence: CAGRDREVDGYTF.

V gene TRBV3-1 (or the pseudogene TRBV3-2) combines with J gene TRBJ1-3, with D unclear. V was cut by 3 bases and J by 4 bases, with 7 bases left in between. This CDR3 has 13 amino acids. CDR1 and CDR2 from the germline V gene are LGHDT and YNNKEL (reference sequence). The chain's CDR3 is CASSQQQGNTIYF. Here the CDR3 DNA reads TGTGCCAGCAGCCAGCAACAGGGAAACACCATATATTTT.

The chain joins TRBV6-2 or TRBV6-3 to TRBJ2-1, with D unclear. The germline gives CDR1 MNHEY, CDR2 SVGEGT. The V and J ends lost 4 bases and 8 bases respectively, with 9 bases between them. The CDR3 has 12 amino acids. CDR3 DNA: TGTGCCAGCAGTTCATCTAGTGATGAGCAGTTCTTC. Amino acid sequence: CASSSSSDEQFF.

V gene TRBV10-2 combines with J gene TRBJ1-2; D gene unclear. This CDR3 is built from 14 residues. Germline assignment: CDR1 WSHSY and CDR2 SAAADI. Trimming pared 2 bases from V and 0 bases from J, leaving 7 bases between. This CDR3 is CASSEGLTNYGYTF. CDR3 nucleotides: TGCGCCAGCAGTGAGGGACTGACTAACTATGGCTACACCTTC.

The rearrangement uses TRBV6-2 or TRBV6-3 and TRBJ1-5; tentatively, D is TRBD1 (5 bases). The CDR3 is 18 residues long. V shed 2 bases and J shed 5 bases, with 22 bases lying between them. In germline, CDR1 is MNHEY, CDR2 SVGEGT. This CDR3 is CASSYQGPTSNDYQPQHF. The CDR3 DNA sequence: TGTGCCAGCAGTTACCAGGGTCCCACCTCGAACGACTATCAGCCCCAGCATTTT.

The chain joins TRBV29-1 to TRBJ2-2; 7 bases map to TRBD2. The germline gives CDR1 SQVTM, CDR2 ANQGSEA. V lost 6 bases to trimming and J lost 6 bases; unmatched junction nucleotides: 10. CDR3 length: 14 residues. CDR3 coding DNA: TGCAGCGTCACCGCGGGGGTGGACGCCGGGGAGCTGTTTTTT. Translated: CSVTAGVDAGELFF.

The V call is TRBV27, the J call TRBJ1-2, with 9 bases identical to TRBD1. The CDR3 covers 15 residues. The V gene end was trimmed by 7 bases and the J gene end by 4 bases; junction bases not matched to a gene: 10. Germline loops: CDR1 MNHEY, CDR2 SMNVEV (reference sequence). CDR3 amino acids: CASTSGTGSRYGYTF. CDR3 nucleotides: TGTGCCAGCACCTCCGGGACAGGGTCTCGCTATGGCTACACCTTC.

The CDR3 coding sequence is TGTGCCCTTCGGGGGCTCGCGGGAGACGGGTATGCTAGCACAGATACGCAGTATTTT. Its translation: CALRGLAGDGYASTDTQYF. The chain combines TRBV2 with TRBJ2-3, with D possibly matching TRBD2 (7 bases). There are 19 residues in the CDR3. The germline V and J ends were trimmed by 11 bases and 0 bases, with 30 bases remaining between them. CDR1 is SNHLY, CDR2 FYNNEI, per germline.

This rearrangement joins TRBV4-3 to TRBJ2-2, with D tentatively TRBD2 (6 bases). CDR1 is LGHNA, CDR2 YSLEER, per germline. V dropped 3 bases and J dropped 7 bases, with 9 bases sitting between them. The CDR3 consists of 13 residues. Written as DNA, the CDR3 is TGCGCCAGCAGCCAGCGGCGGGACGGGGAGCTGTTTTTT. This codes for CASSQRRDGELFF.

This chain joins TRBV7-8 and TRBJ1-2, with TRBD1 matching over 9 bases. V lost 5 bases and J lost 8; bases outside the gene matches: 6. The CDR3 is 13 amino acids. Germline lookup yields CDR1 SGHVS and CDR2 FQNEAQ. CDR3 sequence: CASSEGTGWGYTF. CDR3 in DNA: TGTGCCAGCAGCGAAGGGACAGGGTGGGGCTACACCTTC.

The chain is built from TRBV11-2 and TRBJ2-1; possible D gene TRBD1, 5 bases. Trimming shortened V by 3 bases and J by 6 bases, and 9 bases separated the two germline ends. Germline V gene lookup returns CDR1 SGHAT and CDR2 FQNNGV. The CDR3 runs 13 residues. The CDR3 sequence is CASSFNQGNEQFF. CDR3 coding DNA: TGTGCCAGCAGCTTTAATCAGGGCAATGAGCAGTTCTTC.

CDR3 region: CASGHLQGNEQFF. CDR3 DNA sequence: TGTGCCAGCGGACATTTGCAGGGCAATGAGCAGTTCTTC. The chain is built from TRBV12-3 or TRBV12-4 and TRBJ2-1; possible D gene TRBD1, 5 bases. Trimming took off 8 bases at V and 6 bases at J, with 14 bases between the two ends. This CDR3 is built from 13 residues.

The chain uses TRBV30 and TRBJ1-6; D not resolved. Germline V gives CDR1 GTSNPN, CDR2 SVGIG (reference sequence). There are 12 residues in the CDR3. V lost 0 bases and J lost 9, with 6 bases in between. This CDR3 reads CAWSVNGSPLHF. Here the CDR3 DNA reads TGTGCCTGGAGTGTAAACGGTTCACCCCTCCACTTT.

The chain combines TRBV6-4 with TRBJ1-1, with D unclear. The CDR3 is 13 amino acids. CDR1 MRHNA and CDR2 SNTAGT come from the germline V gene. With 6 bases removed from V and 5 bases from J, the gap between germline ends came to 13 bases. CDR3 coding DNA: TGTGCCAGCAGAGGTCGGGGAAGGACTGAAGCTTTCTTT. Amino acid sequence: CASRGRGRTEAFF.

There are many counts of this clone. The chain carries TRBV2 and TRBJ1-2; D not certain. The ends were cut back, 7 bases at V and 8 bases at J, with 14 bases in the middle. This CDR3 has 12 amino acids. Germline V gene sequence: CDR1 SNHLY, CDR2 FYNNEI. The CDR3 reads CASTAGPGGYTF. The CDR3 bases are TGTGCCAGCACTGCAGGTCCGGGGGGCTACACCTTC. The full variable domain, with the rest looked up from reference TRBV2 and TRBJ1-2, is EPEVTQTPSHQVTQMGQEVILRCVPISNHLYFYWYRQILGQKVEFLVSFYNNEISEKSEIFDDQFSVERPDGSNFTLKIRSTKLEDSAMYFCASTAGPGGYTFGSGTRLTVV.

Here the CDR3 DNA reads TGCGCCAGCAGCCCTACAGGGCTCAATCAGCCCCAGCATTTT. As protein: CASSPTGLNQPQHF. This rearrangement joins TRBV4-1 to TRBJ1-5, with D perhaps TRBD1 (6 bases). The V gene lost 4 bases and the J gene lost 3 bases, with 10 bases spanning the gap. The CDR3 runs to 14 residues. CDR1 and CDR2 (germline): MGHRA, YSYEKL.